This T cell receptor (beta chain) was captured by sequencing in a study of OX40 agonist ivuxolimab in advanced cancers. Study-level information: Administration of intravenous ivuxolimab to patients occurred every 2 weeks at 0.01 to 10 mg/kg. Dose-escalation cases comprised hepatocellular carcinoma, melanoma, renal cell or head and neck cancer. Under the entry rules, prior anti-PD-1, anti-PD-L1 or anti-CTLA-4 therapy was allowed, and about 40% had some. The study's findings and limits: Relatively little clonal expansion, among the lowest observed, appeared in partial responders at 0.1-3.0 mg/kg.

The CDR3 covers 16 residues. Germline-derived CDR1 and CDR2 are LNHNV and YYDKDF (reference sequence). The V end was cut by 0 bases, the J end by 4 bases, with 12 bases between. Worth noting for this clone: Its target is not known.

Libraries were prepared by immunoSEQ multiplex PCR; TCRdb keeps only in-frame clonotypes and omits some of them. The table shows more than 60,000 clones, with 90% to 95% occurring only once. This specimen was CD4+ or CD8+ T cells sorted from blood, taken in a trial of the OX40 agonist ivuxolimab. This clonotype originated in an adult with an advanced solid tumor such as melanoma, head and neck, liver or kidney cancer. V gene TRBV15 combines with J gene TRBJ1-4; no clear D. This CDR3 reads CATSRDSPGLNEKLFF. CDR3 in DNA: TGTGCCACCAGCAGAGACAGTCCAGGCCTTAATGAAAAACTGTTTTTT.